This entry lists 19 T cell receptor beta chains sequenced from one sample in a study of blood T cell repertoires in COVID-19. Clones were read by immunoSEQ multiplex PCR, and TCRdb kept only the in-frame ones, dropping some. The profile covers approximately 60,000 clones, with under 80% appearing a single time and 15% to 20% taken by the ten largest. Specimen: peripheral blood. The source is a man aged 55-75 years with acute or convalescent COVID-19.

The chain couples TRBV13 to TRBJ2-3, with TRBD2 matching 10 bases. The germline gives CDR1 PRHDT, CDR2 FYEKMQ (reference sequence). CDR3 length equals 20 residues. With V trimmed by 2 bases and J by 3 bases, 17 bases remained unmatched. The CDR3 here is CASSLFGGGLAGVGTDTQYF. The CDR3 nucleotides read TGTGCCAGCAGCTTATTTGGAGGAGGTCTAGCGGGAGTGGGGACAGATACGCAGTATTTT.

The chain couples TRBV30 to TRBJ1-5; no clear D gene. Trimming shortened V by 0 bases and J by 7 bases, and 10 bases separated the two germline ends. There are 13 residues in the CDR3. Germline V gene sequence: CDR1 GTSNPN, CDR2 SVGIG (reference sequence). CDR3: CAWSVGTRQPQHF. In DNA, the CDR3 is TGTGCCTGGAGTGTAGGCACGCGGCAGCCCCAGCATTTT. The whole variable domain, remainder taken from reference TRBV30 and TRBJ1-5, is SQTIHQWPATLVQPVGSPLSLECTVEGTSNPNLYWYRQAAGRGLQLLFYSVGIGQISSEVPQNLSASRPQDRQFILSSKKLLLSDSGFYLCAWSVGTRQPQHFGDGTRLSIL.

V and J are TRBV19 and TRBJ2-7, with 7 bases aligning to TRBD1. Per the germline V gene, CDR1 is LNHDA and CDR2 is SQIVND (reference sequence). V shed 6 bases and J 5 bases; nucleotides not matched to a gene: 13. This CDR3 is built from 15 residues. This CDR3 reads CASRGGVTGFHEQYF. The CDR3 bases are TGTGCCAGTAGAGGGGGCGTGACAGGGTTCCACGAGCAGTACTTC.

This rearrangement joins TRBV9 to TRBJ1-4, with 10 nucleotides matching TRBD1. The CDR3 has 14 amino acids. J was trimmed by 8 bases and V by 0 bases; bases with no gene match: 1. Germline CDR1 is SGDLS and CDR2 is YYNGEE. The chain's CDR3 is CASSVGTGGEKLFF. CDR3 nucleotide sequence: TGTGCCAGCAGCGTAGGGACAGGGGGAGAAAAACTGTTTTTT.

The chain carries TRBV18 and TRBJ1-3, with a weak D call TRBD1 (6 bases). This CDR3 contains 15 residues. The V gene's germline CDR1 is KGHSH and CDR2 LQKENI. The V and J ends lost 5 bases and 0 bases respectively, with 11 bases between them. The CDR3 sequence is CASSGGQSSGNTIYF. The CDR3 bases are TGTGCCAGCTCAGGGGGACAAAGCTCTGGAAACACCATATATTTT.

V is TRBV24-1 and J is TRBJ1-2; D is unclear. Germline values: CDR1 KGHDR, CDR2 SFDVKD. The CDR3 has 13 amino acids. V was pared by 3 bases and J by 5 bases, with 9 bases between. The CDR3 loop is CATSDPPAYGYTF. In DNA, the CDR3 is TGTGCCACCAGTGATCCCCCCGCGTATGGCTACACCTTC.

The chain employs TRBV4-1 and TRBJ2-7; TRBD2 agrees at 9 bases. V gave up 0 bases and J gave up 0 bases; unmatched junction bases: 3. The CDR3 is 16 residues long. Germline lookup yields CDR1 MGHRA and CDR2 YSYEKL. CDR3 DNA sequence: TGCGCCAGCAGCCAAGATCGGACTAGCGCCTCCTACGAGCAGTACTTC. Translated, it gives CASSQDRTSASYEQYF.

This clone was counted only a few times. This chain links TRBV29-1 with TRBJ1-2; TRBD1 agrees at 7 bases. From germline, CDR1 is SQVTM and CDR2 ANQGSEA. This CDR3 is 13 amino acids long. V lost 7 bases, J lost 7 bases, and 12 bases stayed unmatched. CDR3 in DNA: TGCAGCGCCCGCCAGACAGGGAGTACTGGCTACACCTTC. This translates into CSARQTGSTGYTF.

The CDR3 reads CASRLSAEQYF. DNA for the CDR3: TGTGCCAGCAGGCTTAGCGCCGAGCAGTACTTC. The chain couples TRBV2 to TRBJ2-7; TRBD2 might be the D (5 bases). V was shortened by 6 bases and J by 6 bases, with 9 bases between the two germline ends. The germline gives CDR1 SNHLY, CDR2 FYNNEI. This CDR3 spans 11 amino acids.

The rearrangement uses TRBV28 and TRBJ2-7; TRBD1 agrees at 9 bases. The CDR3 covers 14 residues. The germline V gene has CDR1 MDHEN and CDR2 SYDVKM. V shed 5 bases, J shed 6 bases, and the junction held 8 bases outside the gene matches. Here the CDR3 DNA reads TGTGCCAGCAGTCCCGTGACAGGGGGGGTCGAGCAGTACTTC. As protein: CASSPVTGGVEQYF.

This chain connects TRBV24-1 to TRBJ2-1; TRBD2 aligns across 10 bases. The CDR3 runs 13 residues. V lost 7 bases to trimming and J lost 8 bases; unmatched junction nucleotides: 4. The germline CDR1 and CDR2 sequences are KGHDR and SFDVKD. CDR3 amino acids: CATRASGRHEQFF. As DNA, the CDR3 is TGTGCCACCAGGGCTAGCGGGAGACATGAGCAGTTCTTC.

The chain is built from TRBV28 and TRBJ2-1; possibly TRBD2 for D (6 bases). The germline CDR1 and CDR2 sequences are MDHEN and SYDVKM. Trimming stripped 6 bases from V and 4 bases from J, with 16 bases between. This CDR3 region has 15 residues. The CDR3 here is CASSYGDSQYNEQFF. CDR3 sequence (DNA): TGTGCCAGCAGCTACGGGGACTCCCAATACAATGAGCAGTTCTTC. The whole variable domain, remainder taken from reference TRBV28 and TRBJ2-1, is DVKVTQSSRYLVKRTGEKVFLECVQDMDHENMFWYRQDPGLGLRLIYFSYDVKMKEKGDIPEGYSVSREKKERFSLILESASTNQTSMYLCASSYGDSQYNEQFFGPGTRLTVL.

The chain links TRBV28 to TRBJ2-1; TRBD1 matches at 8 bases. In germline, CDR1 is MDHEN, CDR2 SYDVKM. V gave up 3 bases and J gave up 9 bases; unmatched junction bases: 7. The CDR3 has 14 residues. CDR3 residues: CASSLTGEIVEQFF. In nucleotides, the CDR3 is TGTGCCAGCAGTTTGACAGGGGAAATTGTTGAGCAGTTCTTC.

The chain has TRBV29-1 and TRBJ1-1; 7 bases are a match to TRBD1. Germline V lookup: CDR1 SQVTM, CDR2 ANQGSEA. The CDR3 spans 14 residues. With 4 bases clipped from V and 0 bases from J, the junction kept 5 bases outside the gene matches. The chain's CDR3 is CSVATDRMNTEAFF. The CDR3 DNA follows: TGCAGCGTTGCTACGGACAGGATGAACACTGAAGCTTTCTTT.

J is TRBJ1-2 and V is TRBV27, with TRBD1 matching over 8 bases. The V gene's germline CDR1 is MNHEY and CDR2 SMNVEV (reference sequence). V gave up 8 bases and J gave up 4 bases; unmatched junction bases: 12. This CDR3 spans 15 amino acids. This CDR3 is CASGDQGARVYGYTF. The CDR3 DNA sequence: TGTGCCAGCGGGGATCAGGGGGCGCGTGTCTATGGCTACACCTTC.

The V and J genes are TRBV19 and TRBJ2-7, with unresolved D. V lost 1 base and J lost 3, with 10 bases in between. Germline V lookup: CDR1 LNHDA, CDR2 SQIVND (reference sequence). The CDR3 contains 14 residues. The CDR3 is CASSIALRGYEQYF. The CDR3 bases are TGTGCCAGTAGTATAGCCCTGAGAGGCTACGAGCAGTACTTC.

In this sample, this clone turned up a few times. The V call is TRBV11-2, the J call TRBJ2-7; 8 bases line up with TRBD2. V gave up 4 bases and J gave up 2 bases; unmatched junction bases: 4. The CDR3 sequence is 14 residues long. Germline loops: CDR1 SGHAT, CDR2 FQNNGV. CDR3 loop: CASSWPGGPYEQYF. CDR3 in DNA: TGTGCCAGCAGCTGGCCGGGAGGGCCCTACGAGCAGTACTTC.

This clone was found a few times. The rearrangement joins TRBV18 to TRBJ2-7; a weak D match, TRBD1 (5 bases). Germline CDR1 and CDR2: KGHSH and LQKENI. The CDR3 loop spans 14 amino acids. Trimming cost V 1 base and J 2 bases, with 9 bases left between them. CDR3: CASSPLTGAYEQYF. The CDR3 DNA follows: TGTGCCAGCTCACCACTAACAGGTGCCTACGAGCAGTACTTC.

The chain links TRBV25-1 to TRBJ2-1, with TRBD2 identical over 8 bases. Losses at the gene ends were 4 bases for V and 5 bases for J; bases not matched to a gene: 7. The CDR3 sequence is 15 residues long. The germline V gene encodes CDR1 MGHDK and CDR2 SYGVNS. CDR3 sequence (DNA): TGTGCCAGCAGTGCATTAGCGGGATCTAACAATGAGCAGTTCTTC. Translating gives CASSALAGSNNEQFF.